The next 3 T cell receptor beta chains were all read from a single sample in a study of CD8 T cells in ankylosing spondylitis. TCRdb called the 5' RACE reads again in MiXCR, with one record for every CDR3 protein. Altogether 200,000 to 250,000 distinct CDR3 sequences are present, roughly 32% being singletons, with the ten largest covering about 4.2%. Sequencing was performed on blood, either unsorted or a sorted T cell fraction (not recorded which). The receptors shown here come from a male donor with ankylosing spondylitis or in good health (not recorded which).

This clonotype was observed a handful of times. This chain connects TRBV6-1 to TRBJ2-3, with D perhaps matching TRBD1 (5 bases). The CDR3 loop spans 15 amino acids. The germline CDR1 and CDR2 sequences are MNHNS and SASEGT. Trimming removed 6 bases from V and 2 bases from J, with 15 bases in between. The CDR3 is CASSPDSRLTDTQYF. CDR3 nucleotides: TGTGCCAGCAGCCCCGACAGCAGGCTCACAGATACGCAGTATTTT.

The genes are TRBV20-1 and TRBJ2-3; 10 bases fit TRBD2. Looked up from germline, CDR1 is DFQATT and CDR2 is SNEGSKA (reference sequence). Trimming cost V 7 bases and J 1 base; bases outside gene matches: 14. This CDR3 is built from 17 residues. In DNA, the CDR3 is TGCAGTGTTCCTCAACTTAGCGGGGGGTTTGGCACAGATACGCAGTATTTT. Its translation is CSVPQLSGGFGTDTQYF.

The J gene is TRBJ2-7, the V gene TRBV5-5; tentatively, D is TRBD1 (6 bases). Germline V gene data show CDR1 as SGHKS and CDR2 as YYEKEE (reference sequence). V lost 1 base to trimming and J lost 2 bases, with 16 bases between them. This CDR3 has 16 residues. The CDR3 nucleotides are TGTGCCAGCAGCTTGCTGCCATTACAGGGAGCCTACGAGCAGTACTTC. Residues: CASSLLPLQGAYEQYF.